This TCR beta chain was obtained from a study of OX40 agonist ivuxolimab in advanced cancers. The overall study: The group had a mean age of about 60 years, ranged from about 20 to 90, and was 82.7% male. In three patients, partial responses were observed, one with hepatocellular carcinoma and two with cutaneous melanoma.

V lost 5 bases and J 6 bases, leaving 18 bases between the germline ends. The CDR3 covers 14 residues. Looked up from germline, CDR1 is SGHKS and CDR2 is YYEKEE (reference sequence). In regard to this clone: Its antigen remains unknown.

Repertoires were generated with immunoSEQ multiplex PCR, while TCRdb's copy carries only in-frame clones and drops some. The sample contains around 77,000 clones, roughly 85% of which appear only once. Study-level results: Clonal expansion from baseline to week 6 occurred in both CD4+ and CD8+ T cells.

The input for sequencing was CD4+ or CD8+ T cells sorted from blood, taken in a trial of the OX40 agonist ivuxolimab. This TCR was recovered from an adult with an advanced solid tumor such as melanoma, head and neck, liver or kidney cancer. The V gene is TRBV5-5, the J gene TRBJ2-7; D possibly matches TRBD1 or TRBD2 (6 bases each). CDR3 in DNA: TGTGCCAGCAGACGTCCTGCCGGGGGCGGCGAGCAGTACTTC. Amino acid sequence: CASRRPAGGGEQYF.